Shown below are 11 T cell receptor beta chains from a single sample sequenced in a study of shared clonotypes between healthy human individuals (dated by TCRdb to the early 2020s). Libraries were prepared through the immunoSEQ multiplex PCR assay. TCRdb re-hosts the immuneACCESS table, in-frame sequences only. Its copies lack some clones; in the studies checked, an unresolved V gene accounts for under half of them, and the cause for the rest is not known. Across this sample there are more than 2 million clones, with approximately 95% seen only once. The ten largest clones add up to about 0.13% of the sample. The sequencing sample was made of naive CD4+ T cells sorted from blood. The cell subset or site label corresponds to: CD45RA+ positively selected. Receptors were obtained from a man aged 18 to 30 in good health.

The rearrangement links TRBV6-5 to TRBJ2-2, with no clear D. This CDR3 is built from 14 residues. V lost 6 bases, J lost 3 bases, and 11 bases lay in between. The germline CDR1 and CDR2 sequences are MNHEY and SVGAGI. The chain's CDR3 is CASSHNFDTGELFF. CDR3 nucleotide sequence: TGTGCCAGCAGCCACAACTTCGACACCGGGGAGCTGTTTTTT.

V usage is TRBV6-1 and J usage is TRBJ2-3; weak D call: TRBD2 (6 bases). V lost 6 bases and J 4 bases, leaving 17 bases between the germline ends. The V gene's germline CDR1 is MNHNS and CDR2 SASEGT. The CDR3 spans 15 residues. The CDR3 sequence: CASRETSYSADTQYF. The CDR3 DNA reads TGTGCCAGCAGGGAAACTAGCTACTCTGCAGATACGCAGTATTTT.

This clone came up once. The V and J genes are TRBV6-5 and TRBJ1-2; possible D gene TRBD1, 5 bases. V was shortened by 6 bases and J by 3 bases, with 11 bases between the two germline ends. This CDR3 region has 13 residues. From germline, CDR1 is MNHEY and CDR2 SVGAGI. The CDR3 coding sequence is TGTGCCAGCAGCACGGGACGGGACTATGGCTACACCTTC. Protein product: CASSTGRDYGYTF.

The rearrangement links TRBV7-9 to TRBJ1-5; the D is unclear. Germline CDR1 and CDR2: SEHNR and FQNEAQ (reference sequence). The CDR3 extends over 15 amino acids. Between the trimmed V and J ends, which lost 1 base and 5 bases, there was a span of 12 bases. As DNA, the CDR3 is TGTGCCAGCAGCTTAGGACAAGGGTCTTATCAGCCCCAGCATTTT. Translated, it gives CASSLGQGSYQPQHF.

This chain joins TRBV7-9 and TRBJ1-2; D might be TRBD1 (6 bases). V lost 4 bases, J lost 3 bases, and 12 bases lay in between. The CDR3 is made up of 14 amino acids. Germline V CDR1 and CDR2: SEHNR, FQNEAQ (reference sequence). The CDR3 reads CASSSNRDDYGYTF. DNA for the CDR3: TGTGCCAGCAGCTCAAACAGGGATGACTATGGCTACACCTTC.

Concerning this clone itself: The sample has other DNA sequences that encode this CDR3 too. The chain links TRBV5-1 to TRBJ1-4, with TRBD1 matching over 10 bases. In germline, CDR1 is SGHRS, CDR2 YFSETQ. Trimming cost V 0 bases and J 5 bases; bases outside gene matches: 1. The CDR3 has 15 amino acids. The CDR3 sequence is CASSLEGQGNEKLFF. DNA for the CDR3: TGCGCCAGCAGCTTGGAGGGACAGGGGAATGAAAAACTGTTTTTT.

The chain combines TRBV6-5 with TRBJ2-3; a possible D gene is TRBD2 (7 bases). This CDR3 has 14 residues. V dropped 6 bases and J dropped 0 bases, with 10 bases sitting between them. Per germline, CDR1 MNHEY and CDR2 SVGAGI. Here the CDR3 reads CASRGGASTDTQYF. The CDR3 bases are TGTGCCAGCAGAGGGGGGGCTAGCACAGATACGCAGTATTTT.

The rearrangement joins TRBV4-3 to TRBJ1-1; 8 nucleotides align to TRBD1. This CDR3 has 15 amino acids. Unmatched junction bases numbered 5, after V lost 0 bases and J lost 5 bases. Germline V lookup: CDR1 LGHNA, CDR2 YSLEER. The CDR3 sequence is CASSQDPRGRTEAFF. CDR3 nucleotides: TGCGCCAGCAGCCAAGATCCCAGGGGGCGAACTGAAGCTTTCTTT.

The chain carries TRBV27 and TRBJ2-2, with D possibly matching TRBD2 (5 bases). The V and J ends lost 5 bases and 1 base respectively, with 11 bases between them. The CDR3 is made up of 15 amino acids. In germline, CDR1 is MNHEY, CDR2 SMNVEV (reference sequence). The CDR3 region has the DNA TGTGCCAGCAGTAATACCGGACTGAACACCGGGGAGCTGTTTTTT. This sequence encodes CASSNTGLNTGELFF.

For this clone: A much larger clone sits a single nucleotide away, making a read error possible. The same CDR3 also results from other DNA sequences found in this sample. The CDR3, as DNA: TGTGCCAGCAGTTTGGAAGAGACCCAGTACTTC. It is translated as CASSLEETQYF. The gene calls are TRBV11-1 and TRBJ2-5; D is unclear. Germline CDR1 reads SGHAT; CDR2 reads FQDESV (reference sequence). CDR3 length: 11 amino acids. V lost 6 bases and J lost 3, with 5 bases in between.

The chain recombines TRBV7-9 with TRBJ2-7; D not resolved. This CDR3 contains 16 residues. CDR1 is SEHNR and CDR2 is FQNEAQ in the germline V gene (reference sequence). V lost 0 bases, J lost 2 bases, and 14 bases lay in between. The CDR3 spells CASSLALGIGTYEQYF. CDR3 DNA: TGTGCCAGCAGCTTAGCGCTGGGAATTGGGACCTACGAGCAGTACTTC.